This TCR beta chain derives from a study of shared clonotypes between healthy human individuals (TCRdb year 2020). For context, the study as a whole: A couple of women and three men aged 18 to 49 years were included in the cohort. For each donor, three plates each were used for CD4 naive and CD4 memory, two plates were used for CD8 naive, and one plate was used for CD8 memory. To estimate repertoire size and how much clonotypes are shared between individuals, the study performed deep sequencing of blood TCR repertoires from 4 to 6 healthy adults. Different laboratories and diverse techniques were used to prepare libraries and sequence TCR repertoires, to increase sequencing depth and limit assay-specific biases. Each donor's leukapheresis produced roughly between roughly 0.85 and 9 billion PBMCs.

The donors were healthy, HIV-negative adults with no recently reported acute infections or vaccinations. All donors were Caucasian adults living in Nashville, Tennessee, USA. CD4+ T cells were enriched by magnetic negative selection, after which naive cells were positively selected on CD45RA and the negative fraction was taken as the memory subset. After blood collection by leukapheresis, PBMCs were isolated using Ficoll-Histopaque density gradient centrifugation and then cryopreserved in the vapor phase of liquid nitrogen. Analytical flow cytometry was used to check the purity and quantity of each magnetically sorted T cell population. Genomic DNA was isolated from each sorted fraction and quantified by UV absorbance on a Nanodrop 2000c. The CDR3 numbers 13 residues from cysteine through phenylalanine. CDR3 DNA is the only sequence kept; it has 39 bases, read in frame from the first base. Taken from the germline V gene (reference sequence), the CDR1 and CDR2 loops are MNHNY and SVGAGI. The trim is 6 bases for V and 6 bases for J, with a gap of 11 bases between the germline ends.

Using the deep immunoSEQ assay, multiplex PCR amplified TCR CDR3 regions from genomic DNA. Extracted genomic DNA from each cell subset was spread evenly across all wells of several immunoSEQ 96-well plates, with each plate serving as a replicate. Each replicate PCR for sorted subsets received 150 to 250 ng genomic DNA, equal to about 30,000 T cell genomes. The purified libraries were quantified using a Qubit 3.0 fluorometer, sized with a Bioanalyzer 2100, and then quantified again using the KAPA Library Quantification kit. Each immunoSEQ 96-well plate was sequenced on its own single-read 150-cycle Illumina NextSeq 550 flow cell. In the original analysis: Because the immunoSEQ output held only junctional sequences and lacked quality scores, the filtering could not match the filtering applied to full-length reads. Sequences were annotated with PyIR, a Python wrapper for IgBLAST v1.9, and V/J genes and CDR3 were assigned using IMGT germline references. Reads were removed for weak V/J assignments (E-value above 1e-6), missing CDR3, stop codons, out-of-frame junctions, or ambiguous translated residues. V3J clonotypes were defined as sequences sharing the same inferred V gene, J gene, and CDR3 amino acid sequence. The percentage overlap between two repertoires was calculated by dividing the number of shared unique clonotypes by the size of the smaller repertoire. Repertoire richness was assessed with RTK rarefaction, the Chao1 estimator, and Recon v2.1 estimates of unobserved clonotypes. Generation probabilities were computed with OLGA for all TCRbeta clonotypes obtained by the gDNA method from a handful of donors. TCRdb stores this immuneACCESS table with in-frame sequences only. Part of the clones is absent; in the studies checked, under half of the shortfall reflects unresolved V genes, and no reason is known for the rest. V and J calls and clone size are as listed in that table; D and trimming were resolved from the DNA. The sample has 150,000 to 200,000 clones on record, approximately 62% of them singletons. The ten biggest clones cover 10% of the sample.

With respect to this clone: Its recognized antigen is unknown. Nothing much larger sits one base from this clone, and base qualities are not available.

Overall study outcomes, separate from this receptor: Larger estimated clonotype richness was generally found for naive subsets than for memory subsets. The genetic and exposure-history diversity represented was limited by the small number of donors. Even with the large sequencing depth, rarefaction of the sorted-subset datasets indicated that sequencing was incomplete. Across a handful of donors, approximately 5% of naive CD4, roughly 3.8% of naive CD8, roughly 2.3% of memory CD4, and under 0.45% of memory CD8 clonotypes were shared. Clonotypes shared by all four sorted-subset donors showed higher generation probabilities than non-shared clonotypes. Sampling was limited to blood, and TCR repertoires in tissue likely differ from TCR repertoires in blood. Based on pairwise subsampling, the degree of clonotype sharing among donors was expected to be affected by sequencing depth.

This receptor was obtained from a man aged 25 to 40 in good health. The chain couples TRBV6-6 to TRBJ2-2, with TRBD1 as a weak D call on 5 bases. The sequencing sample was made of memory CD4+ T cells sorted from blood. The cell subset or site tag for this specimen amounts to: CD45RA-negative fraction. The base sequence is TGTGCCAGCAGGCCCCCCAGGGCCGGGGAGCTGTTTTTT. Its protein is CASRPPRAGELFF.